These 9 T cell receptor beta chains originate from one sample sequenced in a study of cytomegalovirus exposure and HLA in healthy donors. The primer mix had 60 Vbeta and 13 Jbeta primers. Repertoires were generated with immunoSEQ multiplex PCR, while TCRdb's copy carries only in-frame clones and drops some. The sample consists of some 120,000 clones, about 9.4% of them appearing once. The sample comprised PBMCs. The receptors were sampled from a woman aged 40 to 50 in good health and CMV-seropositive.

This clone showed up just a few times. J is TRBJ1-3 and V is TRBV7-6; D gene uncertain. CDR3 length equals 14 residues. Deletions cut 5 bases from V and 2 bases from J, with 10 bases between. The germline V gene has CDR1 SGHVS and CDR2 FNYEAQ. The CDR3 is CASSLDITGNTIYF. In nucleotides, the CDR3 is TGTGCCAGCAGCCTCGACATAACTGGAAACACCATATATTTT.

This sequence joins TRBV2 and TRBJ2-6; D is unresolved. The germline gives CDR1 SNHLY, CDR2 FYNNEI. CDR3 size: 15 residues. Between the trimmed V and J ends, which lost 6 bases and 2 bases, there was a span of 11 bases. In DNA form, the CDR3 reads TGTGCCAGCAGCCAAGAGGAAGCTGGGGCCAACGTCCTGACTTTC. Translated: CASSQEEAGANVLTF. Filled out from reference TRBV2 and TRBJ2-6, the complete variable domain reads EPEVTQTPSHQVTQMGQEVILRCVPISNHLYFYWYRQILGQKVEFLVSFYNNEISEKSEIFDDQFSVERPDGSNFTLKIRSTKLEDSAMYFCASSQEEAGANVLTFGAGSRLTVL.

This rearrangement joins TRBV29-1 to TRBJ1-1; unclear D gene. Germline CDR1 SQVTM, CDR2 ANQGSEA. CDR3 length: 12 amino acids. Trimming took 2 bases from V and 1 from J, leaving 5 bases between them. The CDR3 region is CSVEPGNTEAFF. Written as DNA, the CDR3 is TGCAGCGTTGAACCAGGGAACACTGAAGCTTTCTTT. Full variable domain (remainder filled in from reference TRBV29-1 and TRBJ1-1): SAVISQKPSRDICQRGTSLTIQCQVDSQVTMMFWYRQQPGQSLTLIATANQGSEATYESGFVIDKFPISRPNLTFSTLTVSNMSPEDSSIYLCSVEPGNTEAFFGQGTRLTVV.

The chain recombines TRBV28 with TRBJ2-7; perhaps TRBD2 as D (5 bases). The CDR3 spans 13 residues. Germline V gene lookup returns CDR1 MDHEN and CDR2 SYDVKM. The ends were cut back, 6 bases at V and 6 bases at J, with 15 bases in the middle. This CDR3 reads CASRRGYMGEQYF. The CDR3 coding sequence is TGTGCCAGCAGGAGAGGGTACATGGGCGAGCAGTACTTC.

This chain uses TRBV11-2 with TRBJ1-6; D not resolved. Per the germline V gene, CDR1 is SGHAT and CDR2 is FQNNGV. V lost 0 bases to trimming and J lost 15 bases, with 12 bases between them. The CDR3 extends over 13 amino acids. DNA for the CDR3: TGTGCCAGCAGCTTAGATGTGTCATCGGGCCTCCACTTT. Its protein is CASSLDVSSGLHF.

This clone was seen a handful of times. This chain connects TRBV9 to TRBJ1-2; TRBD1 might be the D (6 bases). Germline loops: CDR1 SGDLS, CDR2 YYNGEE. The CDR3 loop spans 14 amino acids. With 0 bases removed from V and 8 bases from J, the gap between germline ends came to 14 bases. The chain's CDR3 is CASSVEEQGFGYTF. In nucleotides, the CDR3 is TGTGCCAGCAGCGTAGAGGAACAGGGTTTCGGCTACACCTTC.

The chain carries TRBV14 and TRBJ2-7; D is possibly TRBD1 (5 bases). CDR3 size: 14 residues. Trimming stripped 4 bases from V and 4 bases from J, with 14 bases between. Germline loops: CDR1 SGHDN, CDR2 FVKESK. The CDR3, as DNA: TGTGCCAGCAGCCCCCGGCAGGGTCGATACGAGCAGTACTTC. Translated, it gives CASSPRQGRYEQYF.

In its sample, this clone was seen once. The chain uses TRBV5-4 and TRBJ2-6; a possible D gene is TRBD1 (6 bases). The germline CDR1 and CDR2 sequences are SGHNT and YYREEE (reference sequence). This CDR3 region has 16 residues. Trimming stripped 4 bases from V and 0 bases from J, with 11 bases between. The CDR3, as DNA: TGTGCCAGCAGCCTTGACAGGCCCTCTGGGGCCAACGTCCTGACTTTC. It yields the protein CASSLDRPSGANVLTF.

V and J are TRBV6-1 and TRBJ1-5, with a tentative D call TRBD1 (6 bases). V was trimmed by 9 bases and J by 6 bases, leaving 12 bases between them. The CDR3 is 12 amino acids. Germline CDR1 and CDR2: MNHNS and SASEGT. In DNA, the CDR3 is TGTGCCAGTCTACAGGGTAGTCAGCCCCAGCATTTT. It translates to CASLQGSQPQHF.